This record covers a single TCR beta chain. What it binds is not known. Listed TCR primers, together with previously described methods, were used for the bulk TCR libraries. TCRdb reprocessed the PCR reads with MiXCR, giving one entry per CDR3 protein. The sample has some 650,000 distinct CDR3 sequences, approximately 20% seen once. The data were taken from a study of molecular identifiers for immune sequencing clone quantification. Findings of the study overall: Sharing of a barcode by identical TCR molecules could cause highly expanded clone sizes to be underestimated. Effector cells kept over 97% of their molecules in clones above 20 RNA copies, while naive cells kept under 1% there.

This clonotype was obtained from a human donor in good health. Some libraries in this study had Jurkat cell RNA spiked in. The material sequenced was naive CD8+ T cells from blood, with Jurkat cell RNA spiked in. Subset denoted: FACS-sorted CD8+CD4-CCR7+CD45RA+ naive T cells.

CDR3 bases: TGTGCCAGCGCAGCCTACAATGAGCAGTTCTTC. Its protein product is CASAAYNEQFF. This sequence joins TRBV7-6 and TRBJ2-1; D is undetermined. V was pared by 8 bases and J by 2 bases, with 4 bases between. The CDR3 spans 11 residues. Per germline, CDR1 SGHVS and CDR2 FNYEAQ.